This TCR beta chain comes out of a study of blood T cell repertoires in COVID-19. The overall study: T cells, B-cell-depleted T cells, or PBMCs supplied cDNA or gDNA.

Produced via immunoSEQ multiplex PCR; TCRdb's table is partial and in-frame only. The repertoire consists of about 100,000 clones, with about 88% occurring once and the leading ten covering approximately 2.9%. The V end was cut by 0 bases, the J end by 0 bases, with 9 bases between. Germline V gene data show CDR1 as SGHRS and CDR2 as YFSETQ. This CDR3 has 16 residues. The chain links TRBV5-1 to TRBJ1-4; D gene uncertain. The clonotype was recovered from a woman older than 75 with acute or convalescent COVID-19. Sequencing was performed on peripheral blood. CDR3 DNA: TGCGCCAGCAGCTTGGGCATGGCTGCAACTAATGAAAAACTGTTTTTT. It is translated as CASSLGMAATNEKLFF.